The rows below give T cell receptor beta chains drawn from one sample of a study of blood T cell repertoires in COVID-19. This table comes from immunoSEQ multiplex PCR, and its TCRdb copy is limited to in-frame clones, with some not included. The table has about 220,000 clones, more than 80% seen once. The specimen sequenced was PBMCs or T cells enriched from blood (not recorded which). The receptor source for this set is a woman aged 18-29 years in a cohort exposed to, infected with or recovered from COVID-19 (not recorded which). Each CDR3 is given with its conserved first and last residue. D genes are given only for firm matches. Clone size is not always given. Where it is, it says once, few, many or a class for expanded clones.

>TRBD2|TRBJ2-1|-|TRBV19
TGTGCCAGTAGTCTCACCGGGACTAGCGGGAGGTCGGGCTACAATGAGCAGTTCTTC
CASSLTGTSGRSGYNEQFF
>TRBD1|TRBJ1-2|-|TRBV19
TGTGCCAGTAGTATTAGGAGGACAGGGGTTGGCTACACCTTC
CASSIRRTGVGYTF
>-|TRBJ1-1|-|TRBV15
TGTGCCACCAGTCGGGTTTTGAACACTGAAGCTTTCTTT
CATSRVLNTEAFF
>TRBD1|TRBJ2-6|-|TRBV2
TGTGCCAGCAGTTCCCCGGGACAGGGACGCTCTGGGGCCAACGTCCTGACTTTC
CASSSPGQGRSGANVLTF
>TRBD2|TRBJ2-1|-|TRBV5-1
TGCGCCAGCAGCCCGGGGATTCTAGCGGGAACCCCCAATGAGCAGTTCTTC
CASSPGILAGTPNEQFF
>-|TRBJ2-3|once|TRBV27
TGTGCCAGCAGTTTAATTGGCAGTGCAGATACGCAGTATTTT
CASSLIGSADTQYF
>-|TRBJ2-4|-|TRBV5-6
TGTGCCAGCAGCTTGGTGGAGGGCTCGGCCAAAAACATTCAGTACTTC
CASSLVEGSAKNIQYF
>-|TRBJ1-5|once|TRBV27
TGTGCCAGCAGTTTAACAGGGCTCCTTCAGCCCCAGCATTTT
CASSLTGLLQPQHF
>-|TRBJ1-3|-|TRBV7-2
TGTGCCAGCAGCTCACGGACAGACTCTGGAAACACCATATATTTT
CASSSRTDSGNTIYF
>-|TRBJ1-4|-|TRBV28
TGTGCCAGCAGGGTAGGGGCTTCAAGCCCCCATGAAAAACTGTTTTTT
CASRVGASSPHEKLFF
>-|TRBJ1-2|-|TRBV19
TGTGCCAGTAGCCAGGATTCCCCTCGGGGCTACACCTTC
CASSQDSPRGYTF
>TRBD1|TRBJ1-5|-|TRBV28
TGTGCCAGCAGTGGGACAGGGGGGCAGCCCCAGCATTTT
CASSGTGGQPQHF
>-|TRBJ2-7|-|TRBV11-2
TGTGCCAGCAGCTTAATCAGAGCGGGCGAGCAGTACTTC
CASSLIRAGEQYF